This passage covers 26 T cell receptor beta chains from one sample sequenced in a study of blood T cells in healthy people across ages. Sample-barcoded 5' priming and a J-beta primer mix drove a second PCR of roughly 6 to 12 cycles. TCRdb reanalysed the 5' RACE reads using MiXCR and keeps one entry per CDR3 protein. Of about 780,000 distinct CDR3 sequences listed, around 45% are singletons. Input material: blood. These receptors were obtained from a man at least 80 years old in good health.

The J gene is TRBJ1-5, the V gene TRBV9, with D perhaps TRBD1 (5 bases). The V end lost 4 bases, the J end lost 4 bases, and 15 bases lay between the germline ends. The CDR3 covers 15 residues. CDR1 SGDLS and CDR2 YYNGEE come from the germline V gene. The chain's CDR3 is CASSPGPGENQPQHF. CDR3 DNA sequence: TGTGCCAGCAGCCCCGGACCGGGGGAAAATCAGCCCCAGCATTTT. Variable domain in full (rest from reference TRBV9 and TRBJ1-5): DSGVTQTPKHLITATGQRVTLRCSPRSGDLSVYWYQQSLDQGLQFLIQYYNGEERAKGNILERFSAQQFPDLHSELNLSSLELGDSALYFCASSPGPGENQPQHFGDGTRLSIL.

J is TRBJ1-1 and V is TRBV15; D unresolved. This CDR3 contains 16 residues. Trimming shortened V by 0 bases and J by 4 bases, and 15 bases separated the two germline ends. Germline lookup yields CDR1 LNHNV and CDR2 YYDKDF (reference sequence). In nucleotides, the CDR3 is TGTGCCACCAGCAGAGATTGGAGCAGGTGGGGCACTGAAGCTTTCTTT. It yields the protein CATSRDWSRWGTEAFF.

This chain uses TRBV4-3 with TRBJ1-6; no firm D call. Germline V CDR1 and CDR2: LGHNA, YSLEER. This CDR3 contains 13 residues. V was clipped by 0 bases and J by 8 bases, with 5 bases between them. CDR3 loop: CASSQEDYSPLHF. In DNA form, the CDR3 reads TGCGCCAGCAGCCAAGAGGACTATTCACCCCTCCACTTT.

This clonotype came up a few times. The gene calls are TRBV11-3 and TRBJ2-5; 7 bases fit TRBD2. CDR1 is SGHNT and CDR2 is YENEEA in the germline V gene. This CDR3 contains 14 residues. The ends lost 5 bases at V and 7 bases at J; junction bases unmatched: 10. CDR3 DNA sequence: TGTGCCAGCAGCGCCGGGACTACCGGGGGGACCCAGTACTTC. It translates to CASSAGTTGGTQYF.

This clonotype appeared a few times. V gene TRBV7-2 combines with J gene TRBJ2-3; no definite D call. Trimming shortened V by 5 bases and J by 3 bases, and 15 bases separated the two germline ends. This CDR3 has 15 amino acids. Germline-derived CDR1 and CDR2 are SGHTA and FQGNSA. The CDR3 sequence is CASSLSPNGTDTQYF. For the CDR3, the DNA is TGTGCCAGCAGCCTATCCCCTAACGGGACAGATACGCAGTATTTT.

The chain joins TRBV28 to TRBJ2-5; 7 bases are shared with TRBD1. The CDR3 loop spans 15 amino acids. Germline CDR1 is MDHEN and CDR2 is SYDVKM. V shed 2 bases, J shed 4 bases, and the junction held 7 bases outside the gene matches. The CDR3 coding sequence is TGTGCCAGCAGTTTAATCGGCGGACAGGTAGAGACCCAGTACTTC. Translated, it gives CASSLIGGQVETQYF.

The chain recombines TRBV4-3 with TRBJ2-1, with no clear D. Trimming stripped 1 base from V and 14 bases from J, with 15 bases between. Germline CDR1 reads LGHNA; CDR2 reads YSLEER. The CDR3 is 13 residues long. The CDR3 DNA is TGCGCCAGCAGCCAAGTTGACTTTAGCTGGAAGTTCTTC. This codes for CASSQVDFSWKFF.

CDR3 sequence reads: CASGLQGSAGANVLTF. In nucleotides, the CDR3 is TGTGCCAGCGGGCTACAGGGCTCGGCTGGGGCCAACGTCCTGACTTTC. The chain employs TRBV28 and TRBJ2-6; maybe TRBD1 (6 bases). This CDR3 region has 16 residues. The ends were cut back, 8 bases at V and 2 bases at J, with 16 bases in the middle. Germline V gives CDR1 MDHEN, CDR2 SYDVKM.

The chain couples TRBV4-3 to TRBJ2-1; 8 nucleotides match TRBD1. CDR3 length equals 15 residues. V lost 3 bases and J lost 1; bases outside the gene matches: 2. Germline lookup yields CDR1 LGHNA and CDR2 YSLEER. The CDR3 is CASSQDRASYNEQFF. CDR3 in DNA: TGCGCCAGCAGCCAGGACAGGGCTTCCTACAATGAGCAGTTCTTC.

CDR3 in amino acids: CASSLFDSPSYNEQFF. The CDR3 DNA is TGTGCCAGCAGCTTATTCGACAGTCCGAGTTACAATGAGCAGTTCTTC. This sequence joins TRBV7-9 and TRBJ2-1; possible D gene TRBD1, 5 bases. CDR1 is SEHNR, CDR2 FQNEAQ, per germline (reference sequence). The CDR3 is 16 amino acids. Between the trimmed V and J ends, which lost 2 bases and 4 bases, there was a span of 15 bases.

The chain recombines TRBV7-9 with TRBJ2-1, with 10 nucleotides matching TRBD1. V lost 1 base, J lost 8 bases, and 11 bases stayed unmatched. Germline V gene lookup returns CDR1 SEHNR and CDR2 FQNEAQ (reference sequence). The CDR3 runs 17 residues. The CDR3 region has the DNA TGTGCCAGCAGCTTAGGGTGGCTGGGACAGGGGTTCGATGAGCAGTTCTTC. Protein: CASSLGWLGQGFDEQFF.

This clonotype was detected a few times. The gene calls are TRBV6-4 and TRBJ2-1; D remains unclear. Trimming removed 2 bases at V and 1 base at J, with 3 bases between. Per germline, CDR1 MRHNA and CDR2 SNTAGT. The CDR3 extends over 13 amino acids. The CDR3 loop is CASSDTSYNEQFF. CDR3 sequence (DNA): TGTGCCAGCAGTGACACATCCTACAATGAGCAGTTCTTC.

This clonotype has just a few counts. The chain uses TRBV15 and TRBJ1-6; maybe TRBD1 (6 bases). Per germline, CDR1 LNHNV and CDR2 YYDKDF (reference sequence). V was cut by 0 bases and J by 6 bases, with 9 bases left in between. CDR3 length equals 15 residues. The CDR3 sequence is CATSRDRTVNSPLHF. CDR3 sequence (DNA): TGTGCCACCAGCAGAGATCGGACAGTTAATTCACCCCTCCACTTT.

The chain joins TRBV12-3 or TRBV12-4 to TRBJ1-3; D is ambiguous. The CDR3 extends over 13 amino acids. Trimming pared 1 base from V and 5 bases from J, leaving 6 bases between. CDR3 loop: CASSLDTRNTIYF. CDR3 sequence (DNA): TGTGCCAGCAGTTTAGACACCCGAAACACCATATATTTT.

For this clonotype: At one of its ends the junction is not consistent with the germline gene, which may arise from a read error. The rearrangement joins TRBV24-1 to TRBJ2-7; 8 bases map to TRBD1. The CDR3 spans 15 residues. Germline CDR1 is KGHDR and CDR2 is SFDVKD. The CDR3 DNA follows: TGTGCCACCAGTGATCTGGCAGGGGGCCGCCATGAGCGGTACTTC. The encoded protein is CATSDLAGGRHERYF.

This clonotype showed up just once. V usage is TRBV7-9 and J usage is TRBJ2-4; D assignment may be TRBD1 or TRBD2 (6 bases each). The end of the DNA is better explained by TRBJ2-5, so the J call may be wrong. The CDR3 has 14 residues. CDR1 SEHNR and CDR2 FQNEAQ come from the germline V gene (reference sequence). This CDR3 reads CASSFLGGEETQYF. The CDR3 DNA is TGTGCCAGCAGCTTTCTGGGGGGCGAAGAGACCCAGTACTTC.

The V call is TRBV10-3, the J call TRBJ2-5; D uncertain. Germline CDR1 reads ENHRY; CDR2 reads SYGVKD. The CDR3 contains 12 residues. V was clipped by 8 bases and J by 11 bases, with 18 bases between them. CDR3: CAIGSIPHEQYF. Here the CDR3 DNA reads TGTGCCATCGGGTCTATTCCCCATGAGCAGTACTTC.

V and J are TRBV25-1 and TRBJ2-5; 13 bases match TRBD2. The V and J ends lost 3 bases and 7 bases, in that order; junction bases with no gene match: 11. CDR1 is MGHDK, CDR2 SYGVNS, per germline. This CDR3 is 17 amino acids long. CDR3 region: CASSDVGTSGTLGTQYF. The CDR3 DNA is TGTGCCAGCAGTGACGTTGGGACTAGCGGGACCCTCGGGACCCAGTACTTC. The entire variable domain, with the rest obtained from reference TRBV25-1 and TRBJ2-5, is as follows: EADIYQTPRYLVIGTGKKITLECSQTMGHDKMYWYQQDPGMELHLIHYSYGVNSTEKGDLSSESTVSRIRTEHFPLTLESARPSHTSQYLCASSDVGTSGTLGTQYFGPGTRLLVL.

This clonotype was counted a few times. V gene TRBV5-1 combines with J gene TRBJ1-5, with D maybe TRBD1 (6 bases). The CDR3 contains 20 residues. V shed 1 base and J shed 0 bases, with 23 bases lying between them. Germline CDR1 SGHRS, CDR2 YFSETQ. As DNA, the CDR3 is TGCGCCAGCAGCTTGATCCTACAGGGACGGTTATCTAGTAGCAATCAGCCCCAGCATTTT. Its protein is CASSLILQGRLSSSNQPQHF.

CDR3 sequence (DNA): TGTGCCAGCAGCTTAGACGGGACAGGGTGGGAGCAGTACTTC. The encoded protein is CASSLDGTGWEQYF. The rearrangement joins TRBV7-8 to TRBJ2-7; 9 bases align to TRBD1. The germline gives CDR1 SGHVS, CDR2 FQNEAQ. The CDR3 extends over 14 amino acids. The J segment lost 7 bases and the V segment lost 1 base, leaving 5 bases of the junction unmatched.

This clonotype was recorded only once. The V gene is TRBV11-2, the J gene TRBJ2-5; D is undetermined. Germline loops: CDR1 SGHAT, CDR2 FQNNGV. The CDR3 covers 13 residues. V shed 3 bases and J shed 9 bases, with 14 bases lying between them. The DNA for the CDR3 is TGTGCCAGCAGCTTGGGCAGCGCCTGGGCCCAGTACTTC. Encoded protein: CASSLGSAWAQYF. Full variable domain (rest looked up from reference TRBV11-2 and TRBJ2-5): EAGVAQSPRYKIIEKRQSVAFWCNPISGHATLYWYQQILGQGPKLLIQFQNNGVVDDSQLPKDRFSAERLKGVDSTLKIQPAKLEDSAVYLCASSLGSAWAQYFGPGTRLLVL.

This clonotype has a handful of counts. V usage is TRBV6-2 or TRBV6-3 and J usage is TRBJ1-2; possible D gene TRBD1, 6 bases. V was trimmed by 5 bases and J by 2 bases, leaving 15 bases between them. Germline-derived CDR1 and CDR2 are MNHEY and SVGEGT. The CDR3 contains 15 residues. The CDR3, as DNA: TGTGCCAGCAGTCAACAGGGTTCCCGAAACTATGGCTACACCTTC. This codes for CASSQQGSRNYGYTF.

The rearrangement links TRBV29-1 to TRBJ2-4; D uncertain. The DNA end is more similar to TRBJ2-7, so the J call may be wrong. CDR1 and CDR2 (germline): SQVTM, ANQGSEA. This CDR3 has 14 amino acids. CDR3 bases: TGCAGCGTTGTGGTTCCAGGACGAGGCTACGAGCAGTACTTC. Encoded protein: CSVVVPGRGYEQYF.

This chain uses TRBV27 with TRBJ1-5; perhaps TRBD1 as D (6 bases). The CDR3 has 15 amino acids. Per the germline V gene, CDR1 is MNHEY and CDR2 is SMNVEV (reference sequence). V was trimmed by 6 bases and J by 0 bases, leaving 12 bases between them. The CDR3 loop reads CASRYQGYSNQPQHF. DNA for the CDR3: TGTGCCAGCAGATACCAGGGGTATAGCAATCAGCCCCAGCATTTT.

This clonotype turned up a few times. The chain joins TRBV3-1 to TRBJ2-3, with 8 bases lining up with TRBD2. Germline lookup yields CDR1 LGHDT and CDR2 YNNKEL (reference sequence). The CDR3 extends over 17 amino acids. Germline trimming cut 0 bases from V and 2 bases from J; bases unmatched to any gene: 7. The CDR3 DNA sequence: TGTGCCAGCAGCCAAGATTCGAGCGGGGGAACCACAGATACGCAGTATTTT. Translating it yields CASSQDSSGGTTDTQYF.

This clonotype has at least ten counts. The J gene is TRBJ2-3, the V gene TRBV28; D possibly corresponds to TRBD2 (5 bases). This CDR3 region has 15 residues. The V and J ends lost 7 bases and 0 bases respectively, with 14 bases between them. The germline gives CDR1 MDHEN, CDR2 SYDVKM. CDR3 DNA: TGTGCCAGCAAGACTAAGGTTTCTAGCACAGATACGCAGTATTTT. Amino acids: CASKTKVSSTDTQYF. Filled out from reference TRBV28 and TRBJ2-3, the complete variable domain reads DVKVTQSSRYLVKRTGEKVFLECVQDMDHENMFWYRQDPGLGLRLIYFSYDVKMKEKGDIPEGYSVSREKKERFSLILESASTNQTSMYLCASKTKVSSTDTQYFGPGTRLTVL.